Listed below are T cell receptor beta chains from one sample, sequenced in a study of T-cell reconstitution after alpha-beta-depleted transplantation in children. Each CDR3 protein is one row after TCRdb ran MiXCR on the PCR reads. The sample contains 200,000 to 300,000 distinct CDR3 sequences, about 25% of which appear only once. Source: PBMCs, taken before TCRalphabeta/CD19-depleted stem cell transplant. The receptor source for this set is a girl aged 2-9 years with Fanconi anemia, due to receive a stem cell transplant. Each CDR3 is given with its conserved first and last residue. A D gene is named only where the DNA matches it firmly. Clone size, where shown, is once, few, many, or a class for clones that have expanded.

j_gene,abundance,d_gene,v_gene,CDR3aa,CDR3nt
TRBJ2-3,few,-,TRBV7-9,CASSTMDFATQYF,TGTGCCAGCAGCACAATGGACTTTGCTACGCAGTATTTT
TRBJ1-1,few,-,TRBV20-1,CSALPGHNFEAFF,TGCAGTGCTTTGCCGGGACACAACTTTGAAGCTTTCTTT
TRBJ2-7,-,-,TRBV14,CASSQDVGHSYEQYF,TGTGCCAGCAGCCAAGATGTAGGCCACTCCTACGAGCAGTACTTC
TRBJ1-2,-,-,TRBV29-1,CSVEEGGYYGYTF,TGCAGCGTTGAGGAAGGGGGTTACTATGGCTACACCTTC
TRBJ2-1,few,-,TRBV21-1,CASKGTSGRAFEQFF,TGTGCCAGCAAGGGGACTAGCGGGAGGGCCTTTGAGCAGTTCTTC
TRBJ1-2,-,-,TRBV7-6,CASSLPGTNGYTF,TGTGCCAGCAGCTTACCGGGCACAAATGGCTACACCTTC
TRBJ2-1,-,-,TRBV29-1,CSVGSGGGINEQFF,TGCAGCGTTGGGTCAGGGGGGGGGATAAATGAGCAGTTCTTC
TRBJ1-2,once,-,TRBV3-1,CASSPGPHVRDYGYTF,TGTGCCAGCAGCCCAGGGCCTCACGTTCGGGACTATGGCTACACCTTC
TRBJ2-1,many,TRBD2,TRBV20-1,CSAREAGAYNEQFF,TGCAGTGCTAGAGAAGCGGGAGCCTACAATGAGCAGTTCTTC
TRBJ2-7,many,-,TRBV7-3,CASSLQIGNEQYF,TGTGCCAGCAGCTTGCAAATAGGAAACGAGCAGTACTTC
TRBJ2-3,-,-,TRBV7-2,CASSLQSRDTQYF,TGTGCCAGCAGCTTACAGTCGCGAGATACGCAGTATTTT
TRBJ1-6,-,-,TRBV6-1,CATWGTGTGDSPLHF,TGTGCCACCTGGGGGACCGGGACGGGAGATTCACCCCTCCACTTT
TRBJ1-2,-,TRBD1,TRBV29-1,CSARVYPGQGVWGYTF,TGCAGCGCCCGGGTCTACCCGGGACAGGGGGTTTGGGGCTACACCTTC
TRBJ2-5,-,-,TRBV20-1,CSASPGWETQYF,TGCAGTGCTAGCCCAGGGTGGGAGACCCAGTACTTC
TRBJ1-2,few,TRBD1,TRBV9,CASSSWDRHGYTF,TGTGCCAGCAGCTCCTGGGACAGGCATGGCTACACCTTC
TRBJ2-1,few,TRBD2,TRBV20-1,CSASRMTSANEQFF,TGCAGTGCCAGCAGAATGACTAGCGCGAATGAGCAGTTCTTC
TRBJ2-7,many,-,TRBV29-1,CSVEPRDSYEQYF,TGCAGCGTTGAGCCCCGGGACTCCTACGAGCAGTACTTC
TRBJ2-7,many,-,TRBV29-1,CSVEQSYEQYF,TGCAGCGTTGAACAGTCCTACGAGCAGTACTTC
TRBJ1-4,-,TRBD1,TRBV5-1,CASSLVQGLGEKLFF,TGCGCCAGCAGCTTGGTACAGGGGTTAGGTGAAAAACTGTTTTTT